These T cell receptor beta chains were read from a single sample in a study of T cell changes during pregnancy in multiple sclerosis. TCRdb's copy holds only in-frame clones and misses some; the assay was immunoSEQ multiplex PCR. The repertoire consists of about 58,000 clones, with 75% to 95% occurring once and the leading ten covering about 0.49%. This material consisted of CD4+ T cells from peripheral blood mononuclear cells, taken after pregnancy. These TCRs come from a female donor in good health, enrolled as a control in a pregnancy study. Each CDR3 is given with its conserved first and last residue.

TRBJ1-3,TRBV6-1,CASSEAHGGSSGNTIYF
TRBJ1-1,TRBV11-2,CASSPSGAYMNTEAFF
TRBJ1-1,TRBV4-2,CASSQEWYGGGFF
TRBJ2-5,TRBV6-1,CASVRGGEETQYF
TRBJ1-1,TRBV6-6,CASSYQGLGMNTEAFF
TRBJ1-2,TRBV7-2,CASSLERGGHYGYTF
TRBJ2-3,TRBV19,CASIRTGGSDTQYF
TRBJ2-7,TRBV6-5,CASSYNRNSYEQYF
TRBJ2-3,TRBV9,CASSADLAGPADTQYF
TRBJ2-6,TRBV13,CASSLARDSGANVLTF
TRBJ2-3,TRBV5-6,CASSGGNQLDTQYF
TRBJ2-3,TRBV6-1,CASSVEGAADTQYF
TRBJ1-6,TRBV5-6,CASSSARGLLGNSPLHF
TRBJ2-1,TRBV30,CAWGDGTEQFF
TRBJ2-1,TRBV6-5,CASSYSGGTGIREQFF
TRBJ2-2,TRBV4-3,CASSQGLVGTGELFF
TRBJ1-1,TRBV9,CASSVGGRMNTEAFF
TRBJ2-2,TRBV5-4,CASSPNPGLLNTGELFF
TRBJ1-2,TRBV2,CASSRDRDYYGYTF
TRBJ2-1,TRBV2,CARKRDRDNEQFF
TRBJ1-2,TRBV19,CASSRGQVANYGYTF
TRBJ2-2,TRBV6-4,CASSTGQGLGGELFF
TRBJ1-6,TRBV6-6,CASSLDRGKGTLHF
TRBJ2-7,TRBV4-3,CASSLGAGGEQYF
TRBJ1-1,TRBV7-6,CASSLGAEGEAFF
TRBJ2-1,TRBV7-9,CASSLAGLKDNEQFF
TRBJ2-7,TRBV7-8,CASSLGPGTSVYEQYF
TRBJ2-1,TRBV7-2,CASSLRSNNEQFF
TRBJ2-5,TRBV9,CASSVGSSGVGETQYF
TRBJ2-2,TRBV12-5,CASGRSGPGQSFTGELFF
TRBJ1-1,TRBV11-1,CASSMRNVMNTEAFF
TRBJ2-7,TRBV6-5,CASSYSGQYEQYF
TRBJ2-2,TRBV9,CASSLRSWGPAGELFF
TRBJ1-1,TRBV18,CASSPGGNMNTEAFF
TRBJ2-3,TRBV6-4,CASSRLAGTYTQYF
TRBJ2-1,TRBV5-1,CASSLLSGLSYNEQFF